This T cell receptor beta chain was profiled in a study of cytomegalovirus exposure and HLA in healthy donors. The study, taken as a whole, reports: According to the study, around 150 TCR beta chains were cytomegalovirus-associated. There were a few CMV-associated chains whose specificity for CMV antigens was confirmed in vitro.

A word on this clone: Its antigen is not identified.

Per the germline V gene, CDR1 is MDHEN and CDR2 is SYDVKM. Trimming cost V 7 bases and J 2 bases, with 15 bases left between them. The CDR3 has 14 residues. Profiling relied on immunoSEQ multiplex PCR, and the TCRdb table lists in-frame clones only, not all of them. The sample holds 150,000 to 200,000 clones, 84% seen once. The chain is built from TRBV28 and TRBJ2-7, with D possibly TRBD1 on 5 matching bases. The receptor's source is a man in his thirties or forties in good health and CMV-seropositive. The sequencing input was PBMCs. The CDR3 sequence is CASNPAGSAYEQYF. CDR3 nucleotide sequence: TGTGCCAGCAACCCAGCAGGGTCAGCCTACGAGCAGTACTTC. The whole variable domain, filled in from reference TRBV28 and TRBJ2-7, reads DVKVTQSSRYLVKRTGEKVFLECVQDMDHENMFWYRQDPGLGLRLIYFSYDVKMKEKGDIPEGYSVSREKKERFSLILESASTNQTSMYLCASNPAGSAYEQYFGPGTRLTVT.